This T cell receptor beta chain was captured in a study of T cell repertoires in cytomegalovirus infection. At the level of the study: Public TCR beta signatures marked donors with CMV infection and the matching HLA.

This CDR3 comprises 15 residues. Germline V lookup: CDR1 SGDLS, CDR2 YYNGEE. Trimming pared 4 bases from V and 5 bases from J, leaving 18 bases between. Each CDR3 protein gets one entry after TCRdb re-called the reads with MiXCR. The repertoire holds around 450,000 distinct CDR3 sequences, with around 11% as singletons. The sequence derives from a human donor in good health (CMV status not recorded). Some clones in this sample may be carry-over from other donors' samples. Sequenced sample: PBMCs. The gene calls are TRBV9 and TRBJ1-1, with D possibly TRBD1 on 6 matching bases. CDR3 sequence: CASSPSGGKGTEAFF. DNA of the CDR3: TGTGCCAGCAGCCCTTCGGGGGGCAAGGGTACTGAAGCTTTCTTT. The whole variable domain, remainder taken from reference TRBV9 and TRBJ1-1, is DSGVTQTPKHLITATGQRVTLRCSPRSGDLSVYWYQQSLDQGLQFLIQYYNGEERAKGNILERFSAQQFPDLHSELNLSSLELGDSALYFCASSPSGGKGTEAFFGQGTRLTVV.